Each of the 7 T cell receptor beta chains below was sequenced from the same sample in a study of blood T cell repertoires in COVID-19. TCRdb keeps only in-frame clones here, not all; method: immunoSEQ multiplex PCR. The table lists 100,000 to 150,000 clones, approximately 91% of them singletons. The sequenced material came from peripheral blood. These receptors came from a woman older than 75 with acute or convalescent COVID-19.

This chain links TRBV11-3 with TRBJ1-5, with 8 bases identical to TRBD1. The V gene end was trimmed by 1 base and the J gene end by 9 bases; junction bases not matched to a gene: 11. The CDR3 has 16 residues. The germline V gene encodes CDR1 SGHNT and CDR2 YENEEA. CDR3 amino acids: CASSLGRTGPFLPQHF. CDR3 DNA sequence: TGTGCCAGCAGCTTAGGACGGACAGGGCCATTTTTGCCCCAGCATTTT.

V usage is TRBV5-1 and J usage is TRBJ1-3; TRBD1 might be the D (5 bases). CDR3 length: 16 amino acids. The germline V gene encodes CDR1 SGHRS and CDR2 YFSETQ. V was trimmed by 0 bases and J by 0 bases, leaving 10 bases between them. The CDR3 sequence: CASSLVQGSSGNTIYF. As DNA, the CDR3 is TGCGCCAGCAGCTTGGTGCAGGGCAGCTCTGGAAACACCATATATTTT. Supplemented by reference TRBV5-1 and TRBJ1-3, the full variable domain reads KAGVTQTPRYLIKTRGQQVTLSCSPISGHRSVSWYQQTPGQGLQFLFEYFSETQRNKGNFPGRFSGRQFSNSRSEMNVSTLELGDSALYLCASSLVQGSSGNTIYFGEGSWLTVV.

The chain links TRBV19 to TRBJ2-3; 8 bases line up with TRBD2. Germline V gene sequence: CDR1 LNHDA, CDR2 SQIVND (reference sequence). The length of the CDR3 is 16 residues. Trimming cost V 1 base and J 2 bases; bases outside gene matches: 5. The CDR3 reads CASSIGVAGTTDTQYF. CDR3 bases: TGTGCCAGTAGTATAGGGGTAGCGGGGACCACAGATACGCAGTATTTT.

This chain connects TRBV4-1 to TRBJ1-5; a possible D gene is TRBD1 (5 bases). From germline, CDR1 is MGHRA and CDR2 YSYEKL. The CDR3 extends over 16 amino acids. Trimming shortened V by 4 bases and J by 3 bases, and 16 bases separated the two germline ends. Written as DNA, the CDR3 is TGCGCCAGCAGCCCACTTTGGACGGGGGTCAATCAGCCCCAGCATTTT. Amino acids: CASSPLWTGVNQPQHF.

This clone has just one count. This chain links TRBV18 with TRBJ1-1; TRBD1 matches 7 bases. Germline V lookup: CDR1 KGHSH, CDR2 LQKENI. The CDR3 length is 18 residues. V dropped 3 bases and J dropped 4; count of bases not matched to a gene: 17. CDR3 in DNA: TGTGCCAGCTCACCCCGACAGGGAGGACGAAAGGAGGGCACTGAAGCTTTCTTT. This codes for CASSPRQGGRKEGTEAFF.

J is TRBJ2-2 and V is TRBV7-8; 7 bases align to TRBD1. Germline CDR1 reads SGHVS; CDR2 reads FQNEAQ. This CDR3 contains 16 residues. The V gene end was trimmed by 5 bases and the J gene end by 1 base; junction bases not matched to a gene: 7. The CDR3 region is CASSPRQGGNTGELFF. CDR3 in DNA: TGTGCCAGCAGCCCGAGACAGGGCGGGAACACCGGGGAGCTGTTTTTT.

The genes are TRBV18 and TRBJ1-5, with TRBD1 as a possible D gene (5 bases). Germline V lookup: CDR1 KGHSH, CDR2 LQKENI. The CDR3 covers 14 residues. Trimming pared 2 bases from V and 5 bases from J, leaving 10 bases between. CDR3 nucleotides: TGTGCCAGCTCACCAGGACATAAGGATCAGCCCCAGCATTTT. As protein: CASSPGHKDQPQHF.